This T cell receptor (beta chain) appears in the sequencing data of a study of beta chain features in type 1 diabetes. Study-level results: The study found fewer insertions and more deletions at VDJ junctions in type 1 diabetes patients.

Reverse transcribing all isolated RNA meant expressed TCRB transcripts were sequenced. Only in-frame clones appear in the TCRdb table, and some are missing; sequencing was by immunoSEQ multiplex PCR. The table lists around 300,000 clones, about 8.5% of them singletons, with under 1.3% in the top ten. This clone was recorded many times. Its target is unknown. Different DNA sequences within this sample yield the same CDR3. Germline loops: CDR1 SGHTA, CDR2 FQGNSA. Trimming pared 5 bases from V and 1 base from J, leaving 10 bases between. The CDR3 is 14 amino acids. Sequencing was carried out using central memory CD4+ T cells from blood. This chain joins TRBV7-2 and TRBJ2-3, with a weak D call TRBD1 (6 bases). This TCR derives from a woman aged 18-29 years in good health. CDR3 sequence: CASSLDRRTDTQYF. DNA of the CDR3: TGTGCCAGCAGCCTGGACAGACGCACAGATACGCAGTATTTT.